These 15 T cell receptor beta chains came from one sample sequenced in a study of breast tumors, draining lymph nodes, adjacent tissues. Breast cancer patients provided tissue from their axillary draining lymph nodes. Via MiXCR, TCRdb re-called the multiplex PCR reads, giving one row per CDR3 protein. The sample lists under 350,000 distinct CDR3 sequences; 30% were seen once. Sequencing was done on a sample of axillary lymph node tissue. The receptors derive from a female donor with breast cancer. Some clones in this sample may be carry-over from other donors' samples.

Concerning this clonotype itself: It may be a read error: a sequence one base away is much more abundant. The chain employs TRBV7-2 and TRBJ2-1, with 16 bases identical to TRBD2. CDR3 length: 14 amino acids. CDR1 and CDR2 (germline): SGHTA, FQGNSA. The CDR3 sequence is CASNWGTSGGEQSF. CDR3 bases: TGTGCCAGCAACTGGGGGACTAGCGGGGGGGAGCAGTCCTTC.

This clonotype was recorded at least ten times. The chain recombines TRBV24-1 with TRBJ2-2; 7 positions match TRBD2. V gave up 3 bases and J gave up 2 bases; unmatched junction bases: 2. The germline gives CDR1 KGHDR, CDR2 SFDVKD. The CDR3 has 15 amino acids. CDR3 protein: CATSDPSGNTGELFF. In DNA, the CDR3 is TGTGCCACCAGTGATCCTAGCGGAAACACCGGGGAGCTGTTTTTT.

This sequence joins TRBV20-1 and TRBJ1-5, with TRBD1 as a possible D gene (6 bases). The V gene's germline CDR1 is DFQATT and CDR2 SNEGSKA (reference sequence). V was shortened by 5 bases and J by 3 bases, with 20 bases between the two germline ends. The CDR3 runs 16 residues. The CDR3 DNA sequence: TGCAGTGCTTCGGAGGGGGGTACGTGGGCCAATCAGCCCCAGCATTTT. It encodes CSASEGGTWANQPQHF.

This clonotype was counted many times. The chain is built from TRBV29-1 and TRBJ1-4, with D unclear. The CDR3 covers 17 residues. Trimming pared 0 bases from V and 3 bases from J, leaving 17 bases between. Germline CDR1 SQVTM, CDR2 ANQGSEA. CDR3 nucleotide sequence: TGCAGCGTTGAAGAAAGGTTACGTCCTGGGGCTAATGAAAAACTGTTTTTT. Translation: CSVEERLRPGANEKLFF.

The rearrangement joins TRBV16 to TRBJ2-4; either TRBD1 or TRBD2 may supply D (7 bases each). CDR3 length: 14 amino acids. Germline V gives CDR1 KGHSY, CDR2 FQNENV. V shed 4 bases and J shed 8 bases, with 15 bases lying between them. The CDR3 bases are TGTGCCAGCAGCCCCACAGGGGAGGGGGACATTCAGTACTTC. Its protein product is CASSPTGEGDIQYF. Variable domain in full (rest from reference TRBV16 and TRBJ2-4): GEEVAQTPKHLVRGEGQKAKLYCAPIKGHSYVFWYQQVLKNEFKFLISFQNENVFDETGMPKERFSAKCLPNSPCSLEIQATKLEDSAVYFCASSPTGEGDIQYFGAGTRLSVL.

The genes are TRBV28 and TRBJ1-5; perhaps TRBD1 as D (6 bases). There are 16 residues in the CDR3. Trimming pared 8 bases from V and 0 bases from J, leaving 17 bases between. Germline lookup yields CDR1 MDHEN and CDR2 SYDVKM. The CDR3 DNA sequence: TGTGCCAGCCAGACAGGCGGATATTATAGCAATCAGCCCCAGCATTTT. The encoded protein is CASQTGGYYSNQPQHF.

The sample holds one count of this clonotype. V and J are TRBV10-3 and TRBJ1-4; TRBD1 is a possible D gene (6 bases). Trimming pared 0 bases from V and 4 bases from J, leaving 15 bases between. The CDR3 totals 17 residues. The germline CDR1 and CDR2 sequences are ENHRY and SYGVKD. CDR3 nucleotides: TGTGCCATCAGTGAGTCCGGGGGGGCAAAACATAATGAAAAACTGTTTTTT. Its protein product is CAISESGGAKHNEKLFF.

Regarding this clonotype: A much larger clone differs from this one at a single base, so this may be a read error. V gene TRBV6-5 combines with J gene TRBJ1-6; D uncertain. Germline V gene data show CDR1 as MNHEY and CDR2 as SVGAGI. The CDR3 has 14 residues. V lost 2 bases and J 5 bases, leaving 7 bases between the germline ends. CDR3 bases: TGTGCCAGCAGTTACGGGCCTGATAATTCACCCCTCCACTTT. Its protein product is CASSYGPDNSPLHF.

This clonotype appeared many times. J is TRBJ2-1 and V is TRBV12-3 or TRBV12-4, with D possibly being TRBD2 (6 bases). The CDR3 is 14 amino acids. V was cut by 4 bases and J by 0 bases, with 7 bases left in between. The CDR3, as DNA: TGTGCCAGCAGTTCTAGCGTCTCCTACAATGAGCAGTTCTTC. This translates into CASSSSVSYNEQFF.

The rearrangement joins TRBV15 to TRBJ2-5; D perhaps matches TRBD2 (6 bases). V gave up 3 bases and J gave up 3 bases, with 17 bases separating them. The length of the CDR3 is 16 residues. Germline V gene sequence: CDR1 LNHNV, CDR2 YYDKDF (reference sequence). DNA of the CDR3: TGTGCCACCAGCAGCCAGCCGGGACTCCTAGAAGAGACCCAGTACTTC. Translated, it gives CATSSQPGLLEETQYF.

This clonotype has at least ten counts. The chain carries TRBV5-1 and TRBJ2-5, with D possibly TRBD1 on 6 matching bases. Germline values: CDR1 SGHRS, CDR2 YFSETQ. This CDR3 has 15 amino acids. Trimming stripped 1 base from V and 7 bases from J, with 17 bases between. The CDR3 sequence is CASSLSGSSRGTQYF. For the CDR3, the DNA is TGCGCCAGCAGCTTGTCTGGCAGCTCCAGGGGGACCCAGTACTTC.

This clonotype was seen more than once but under ten times. This may arise from a read error, as a much more abundant clone is one base away. CDR3: CSARGGWSYTEQFF. CDR3 in DNA: TGCAGTGCCAGGGGGGGATGGTCCTACACTGAGCAGTTCTTC. The chain combines TRBV20-1 with TRBJ2-1, with D possibly called TRBD1 or TRBD2 (7 bases each). Germline values: CDR1 DFQATT, CDR2 SNEGSKA (reference sequence). This CDR3 region has 14 residues.

This clonotype showed up many times. The CDR3 protein is CATSREVGELFF. The DNA for the CDR3 is TGTGCCACCAGCAGAGAGGTCGGGGAGCTGTTTTTT. V and J are TRBV15 and TRBJ2-2; D not resolved. Trimming took off 0 bases at V and 7 bases at J, with 3 bases between the two ends. CDR3 size: 12 residues. Germline-derived CDR1 and CDR2 are LNHNV and YYDKDF (reference sequence).

By share of the sample, this clonotype is medium-sized. This sequence joins TRBV15 and TRBJ2-7; perhaps TRBD1 as D (5 bases). With 1 base removed from V and 2 bases from J, the gap between germline ends came to 9 bases. From germline, CDR1 is LNHNV and CDR2 YYDKDF (reference sequence). The CDR3 runs to 14 residues. The CDR3 DNA is TGTGCCACCAGCAGAGGGGGCGCAACCTACGAGCAGTACTTC. Its translation: CATSRGGATYEQYF.

This clonotype occurred many times. The chain is built from TRBV6-2 or TRBV6-3 and TRBJ2-2, with D unresolved. Deletions cut 9 bases from V and 7 bases from J, with 6 bases between. The CDR3 has 10 residues. Germline CDR1 reads MNHEY; CDR2 reads SVGEGT. The CDR3, as DNA: TGTGCCAGTAACGGCGGGGAGCTGTTTTTT. It encodes CASNGGELFF.